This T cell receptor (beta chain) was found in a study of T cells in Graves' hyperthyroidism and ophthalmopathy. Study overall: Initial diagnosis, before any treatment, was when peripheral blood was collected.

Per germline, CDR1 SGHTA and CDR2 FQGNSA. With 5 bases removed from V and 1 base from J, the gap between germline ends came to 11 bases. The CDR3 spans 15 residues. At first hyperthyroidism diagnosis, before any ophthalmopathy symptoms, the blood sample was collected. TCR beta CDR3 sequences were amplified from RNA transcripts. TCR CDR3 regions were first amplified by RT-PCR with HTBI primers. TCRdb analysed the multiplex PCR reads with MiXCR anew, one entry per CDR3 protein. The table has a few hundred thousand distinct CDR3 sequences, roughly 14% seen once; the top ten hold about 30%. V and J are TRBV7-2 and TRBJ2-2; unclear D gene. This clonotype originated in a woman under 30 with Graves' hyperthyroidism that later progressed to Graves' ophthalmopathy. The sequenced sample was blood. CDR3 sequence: CASSPLNLNTGELFF. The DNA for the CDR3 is TGTGCCAGCAGCCCACTAAATTTGAACACCGGGGAGCTGTTTTTT. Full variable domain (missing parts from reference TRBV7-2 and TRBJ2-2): GAGVSQSPSNKVTEKGKDVELRCDPISGHTALYWYRQSLGQGLEFLIYFQGNSAPDKSGLPSDRFSAERTGGSVSTLTIQRTQQEDSAVYLCASSPLNLNTGELFFGEGSRLTVL.